This T cell receptor beta chain is drawn from a study of blood T cell repertoires in COVID-19. This table comes from immunoSEQ multiplex PCR, and its TCRdb copy is limited to in-frame clones, with some not included. The sample carries 95,000 to 150,000 clones, 80% to 85% recorded once. Germline CDR1 is GTSNPN and CDR2 is SVGIG (reference sequence). V lost 0 bases and J 3 bases, leaving 11 bases between the germline ends. The CDR3 consists of 14 residues. Sequenced: PBMCs or T cells enriched from blood (not recorded which). The J gene is TRBJ1-2, the V gene TRBV30; D is unresolved. This TCR came from a woman in her 30s who had recovered from COVID-19. CDR3 sequence (DNA): TGTGCCTGGAGTGTTAGGCGGGCAGACTATGGCTACACCTTC. As protein: CAWSVRRADYGYTF.